This TCR beta chain emerged from a study of metastatic and nonmetastatic thyroid tumors. About the study: Blood and tumor or nodule tissue repertoires from malignant and benign thyroid patients were compared.

MiXCR re-clonotyped the PCR reads for TCRdb. Of around 13,000 clones in the sample, around 25% were seen once. Sample share makes this clone medium-sized. Patients had received no treatment of any kind before thyroid surgery. Trimming shortened V by 8 bases and J by 3 bases, and 16 bases separated the two germline ends. CDR3 length: 14 residues. Specimen: adjacent normal tissue. This TCR derives from a female donor with papillary thyroid cancer or a benign thyroid nodule (not recorded which). Some clones in this sample may be carry-over from other donors' samples. The V gene is TRBV12-3 or TRBV12-4, the J gene TRBJ1-2; maybe TRBD1 (5 bases). Here the CDR3 reads CASVIGALDYGYTF. CDR3 DNA sequence: TGTGCCAGCGTGATAGGGGCCTTAGACTATGGCTACACCTTC.